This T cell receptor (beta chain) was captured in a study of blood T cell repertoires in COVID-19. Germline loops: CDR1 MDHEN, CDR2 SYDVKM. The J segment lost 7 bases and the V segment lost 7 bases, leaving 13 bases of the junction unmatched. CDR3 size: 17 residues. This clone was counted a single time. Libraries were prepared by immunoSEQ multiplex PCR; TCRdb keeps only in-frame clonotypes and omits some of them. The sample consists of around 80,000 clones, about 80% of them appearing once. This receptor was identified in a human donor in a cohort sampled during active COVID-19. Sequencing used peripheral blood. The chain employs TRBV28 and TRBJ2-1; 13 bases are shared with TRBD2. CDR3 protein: CASIPTSGTSGVNEQFF. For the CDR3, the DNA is TGTGCCAGCATCCCTACCTCCGGGACTAGCGGGGTGAATGAGCAGTTCTTC.